This is a list of T cell receptor beta chains from one sample in a study of a mutant IDH1 vaccine in newly diagnosed glioma. Clones were sequenced by immunoSEQ multiplex PCR, and TCRdb holds only the in-frame ones, with some missing. The sample yields about 69,000 clones, 86% seen once. Sequencing was performed on PBMCs, taken from a glioma patient treated with radiotherapy, temozolomide or both. These receptors all come from a man aged 30 to 45 with glioma. Each CDR3 is given with its conserved first and last residue. D genes are given only for firm matches. Expanded clones are given a class, and other clones once, few, many or no size at all.

clone size: -
D gene: -
J gene: TRBJ2-7
V gene: TRBV20-1
CDR3 protein: CSASVRRMQYF
CDR3 DNA: TGCAGTGCTAGTGTCAGGCGAATGCAGTACTTC

clone size: once
D gene: TRBD1
J gene: TRBJ2-7
V gene: TRBV19
CDR3 protein: CASSISPGQGAYEQYF
CDR3 DNA: TGTGCCAGTAGTATATCGCCGGGACAGGGGGCCTACGAGCAGTACTTC

clone size: -
D gene: TRBD2
J gene: TRBJ2-2
V gene: TRBV27
CDR3 protein: CASSLGVAGVGGELFF
CDR3 DNA: TGTGCCAGCAGTTTAGGGGTAGCGGGGGTCGGCGGGGAGCTGTTTTTT

clone size: -
D gene: TRBD2
J gene: TRBJ2-4
V gene: TRBV5-1
CDR3 protein: CASSGAGLGENIQYF
CDR3 DNA: TGCGCCAGCAGCGGGGCAGGACTAGGGGAAAACATTCAGTACTTC

clone size: -
D gene: TRBD1
J gene: TRBJ1-2
V gene: TRBV29-1
CDR3 protein: CSAQGQGDNYGYTF
CDR3 DNA: TGCAGCGCTCAGGGACAGGGGGATAACTATGGCTACACCTTC

clone size: -
D gene: -
J gene: TRBJ1-4
V gene: TRBV6-5
CDR3 protein: CASSYSGDEKLFF
CDR3 DNA: TGTGCCAGCAGTTACTCAGGGGATGAAAAACTGTTTTTT

clone size: once
D gene: -
J gene: TRBJ1-1
V gene: TRBV27
CDR3 protein: CASSPPQGLNTEAFF
CDR3 DNA: TGTGCCAGCAGCCCACCCCAGGGGCTGAACACTGAAGCTTTCTTT

clone size: -
D gene: -
J gene: TRBJ2-2
V gene: TRBV5-1
CDR3 protein: CASSLEPSGWNTGELFF
CDR3 DNA: TGCGCCAGCAGCTTGGAACCGAGCGGGTGGAACACCGGGGAGCTGTTTTTT

clone size: -
D gene: -
J gene: TRBJ1-1
V gene: TRBV4-1
CDR3 protein: CASSHAGDMNTEAFF
CDR3 DNA: TGCGCCAGCAGCCATGCCGGGGACATGAACACTGAAGCTTTCTTT

clone size: -
D gene: TRBD1
J gene: TRBJ1-5
V gene: TRBV18
CDR3 protein: CASSPDRGFFRQPQHF
CDR3 DNA: TGTGCCAGCTCACCGGACAGGGGGTTTTTTCGTCAGCCCCAGCATTTT

clone size: -
D gene: TRBD1
J gene: TRBJ1-4
V gene: TRBV18
CDR3 protein: CASSLRLPGQGPHEKLFF
CDR3 DNA: TGTGCCAGCTCACTCCGCCTTCCGGGACAGGGACCTCATGAAAAACTGTTTTTT

clone size: -
D gene: TRBD1
J gene: TRBJ1-1
V gene: TRBV19
CDR3 protein: CASSSGRDRDMNTEAFF
CDR3 DNA: TGTGCCAGTAGTAGTGGCCGGGACAGAGACATGAACACTGAAGCTTTCTTT

clone size: once
D gene: TRBD2
J gene: TRBJ2-7
V gene: TRBV19
CDR3 protein: CASSTPRTSGGRYEQYF
CDR3 DNA: TGTGCCAGTAGTACGCCCCGGACTAGCGGGGGCCGCTACGAGCAGTACTTC

clone size: -
D gene: -
J gene: TRBJ1-1
V gene: TRBV6-5
CDR3 protein: CASSYSSRPNTEAFF
CDR3 DNA: TGTGCCAGCAGTTACTCGAGCCGTCCGAACACTGAAGCTTTCTTT

clone size: few
D gene: TRBD1
J gene: TRBJ2-3
V gene: TRBV6-4
CDR3 protein: CASSDGTGGTDTQYF
CDR3 DNA: TGTGCCAGCAGTGACGGGACAGGGGGCACAGATACGCAGTATTTT

clone size: -
D gene: TRBD1
J gene: TRBJ2-6
V gene: TRBV5-6
CDR3 protein: CASSLKGRGRTGANVLTF
CDR3 DNA: TGTGCCAGCAGCTTAAAAGGCAGGGGGCGTACTGGGGCCAACGTCCTGACTTTC

clone size: few
D gene: -
J gene: TRBJ1-5
V gene: TRBV19
CDR3 protein: CASTDGRKQPQHF
CDR3 DNA: TGTGCCAGTACCGATGGGCGGAAACAGCCCCAGCATTTT

clone size: once
D gene: -
J gene: TRBJ1-3
V gene: TRBV6-1
CDR3 protein: CASSEARWKGRENISGNTIYF
CDR3 DNA: TGTGCCAGCAGTGAAGCACGGTGGAAAGGGAGGGAGAACATCTCTGGAAACACCATATATTTT

clone size: once
D gene: -
J gene: TRBJ2-2
V gene: TRBV28
CDR3 protein: CASSPVGENTGELFF
CDR3 DNA: TGTGCCAGCAGTCCCGTGGGAGAGAACACCGGGGAGCTGTTTTTT

clone size: -
D gene: -
J gene: TRBJ2-2
V gene: TRBV6-1
CDR3 protein: CASSERTSTIMELFF
CDR3 DNA: TGTGCCAGCAGTGAAAGGACCAGCACGATCATGGAGCTGTTTTTT

clone size: -
D gene: -
J gene: TRBJ2-3
V gene: TRBV18
CDR3 protein: CASSPTSPPTDTQYF
CDR3 DNA: TGTGCCAGCTCACCAACTAGCCCTCCCACAGATACGCAGTATTTT

clone size: -
D gene: -
J gene: TRBJ2-7
V gene: TRBV11-2
CDR3 protein: CASSLGHSSYEQYF
CDR3 DNA: TGTGCCAGCAGCTTGGGACATAGCTCCTACGAGCAGTACTTC

clone size: -
D gene: -
J gene: TRBJ1-6
V gene: TRBV5-6
CDR3 protein: CASSTWGNLGAPLHF
CDR3 DNA: TGTGCCAGCAGCACCTGGGGCAACCTGGGTGCACCCCTCCACTTT

clone size: -
D gene: TRBD1
J gene: TRBJ2-4
V gene: TRBV5-1
CDR3 protein: CASSPWTGGVKNIQYF
CDR3 DNA: TGCGCCAGCAGCCCCTGGACAGGAGGAGTCAAAAACATTCAGTACTTC

clone size: -
D gene: -
J gene: TRBJ2-1
V gene: TRBV6-1
CDR3 protein: CASRAQAGLGNEQFF
CDR3 DNA: TGTGCCAGCAGGGCCCAGGCGGGGCTAGGCAATGAGCAGTTCTTC

clone size: -
D gene: -
J gene: TRBJ2-3
V gene: TRBV20-1
CDR3 protein: CSWGIDTQYF
CDR3 DNA: TGCAGCTGGGGGATTGATACGCAGTATTTT

clone size: -
D gene: -
J gene: TRBJ2-5
V gene: TRBV6-5
CDR3 protein: CASSSGRLLQETQYF
CDR3 DNA: TGTGCCAGCAGCTCAGGGCGTCTGCTCCAAGAGACCCAGTACTTC

clone size: -
D gene: -
J gene: TRBJ1-5
V gene: TRBV9
CDR3 protein: CASSKDGGQPQHF
CDR3 DNA: TGTGCCAGCAGCAAAGATGGAGGACAGCCCCAGCATTTT

clone size: -
D gene: TRBD1
J gene: TRBJ2-7
V gene: TRBV6-1
CDR3 protein: CASSGGTVKQYF
CDR3 DNA: TGTGCCAGCAGTGGGGGGACAGTAAAGCAGTACTTC

clone size: -
D gene: -
J gene: TRBJ1-2
V gene: TRBV5-4
CDR3 protein: CASRAGLNTNYGYTF
CDR3 DNA: TGTGCCAGCAGGGCCGGGCTCAACACTAACTATGGCTACACCTTC

clone size: once
D gene: -
J gene: TRBJ1-3
V gene: TRBV28
CDR3 protein: CASSLGVTGNTIYF
CDR3 DNA: TGTGCCAGCAGTTTGGGAGTAACAGGAAACACCATATATTTT

clone size: -
D gene: -
J gene: TRBJ2-7
V gene: TRBV30
CDR3 protein: CAWSQSNYEQYF
CDR3 DNA: TGTGCCTGGAGTCAGTCAAACTACGAGCAGTACTTC

clone size: -
D gene: -
J gene: TRBJ1-6
V gene: TRBV5-8
CDR3 protein: CASSLVLEGKSPLHF
CDR3 DNA: TGTGCCAGCAGCTTGGTATTGGAGGGAAAGTCACCCCTCCACTTT

clone size: -
D gene: TRBD1
J gene: TRBJ1-1
V gene: TRBV5-4
CDR3 protein: CASSRGQARGTEAFF
CDR3 DNA: TGTGCCAGCAGCCGGGGACAGGCGAGGGGGACTGAAGCTTTCTTT

clone size: -
D gene: TRBD1
J gene: TRBJ2-3
V gene: TRBV28
CDR3 protein: CASSPAGTGFDTQYF
CDR3 DNA: TGTGCCAGCAGTCCGGCCGGGACAGGGTTCGATACGCAGTATTTT

clone size: -
D gene: -
J gene: TRBJ2-2
V gene: TRBV6-5
CDR3 protein: CASSPSNPGTGELFF
CDR3 DNA: TGTGCCAGCAGCCCCAGCAACCCGGGGACCGGGGAGCTGTTTTTT

clone size: -
D gene: -
J gene: TRBJ1-3
V gene: TRBV5-4
CDR3 protein: CASSSKTWGSGNTIYF
CDR3 DNA: TGTGCCAGCAGCTCCAAGACGTGGGGCTCTGGAAACACCATATATTTT

clone size: -
D gene: TRBD1
J gene: TRBJ2-3
V gene: TRBV6-6
CDR3 protein: CASSYPGQGQYF
CDR3 DNA: TGTGCCAGCAGTTACCCGGGACAGGGGCAGTATTTT

clone size: -
D gene: TRBD1
J gene: TRBJ2-6
V gene: TRBV4-1
CDR3 protein: CASSQAPDRAGTVLTF
CDR3 DNA: TGCGCCAGCAGCCAAGCTCCAGACAGGGCCGGGACCGTCCTGACTTTC

clone size: -
D gene: -
J gene: TRBJ1-6
V gene: TRBV6-5
CDR3 protein: CASSYGVVSPLHF
CDR3 DNA: TGTGCCAGCAGTTACGGGGTAGTATCACCCCTCCACTTT

clone size: -
D gene: -
J gene: TRBJ1-2
V gene: TRBV15
CDR3 protein: CATSRDRGHYGYTF
CDR3 DNA: TGTGCCACCAGCAGAGATCGCGGACACTATGGCTACACCTTC

clone size: -
D gene: TRBD1
J gene: TRBJ2-2
V gene: TRBV10-2
CDR3 protein: CASRWTGNTGELFF
CDR3 DNA: TGCGCCAGCAGATGGACAGGGAACACCGGGGAGCTGTTTTTT

clone size: -
D gene: -
J gene: TRBJ2-4
V gene: TRBV2
CDR3 protein: CASSEAEVAKNIQYF
CDR3 DNA: TGTGCCAGCAGTGAAGCCGAGGTAGCCAAAAACATTCAGTACTTC

clone size: few
D gene: -
J gene: TRBJ1-1
V gene: TRBV5-6
CDR3 protein: CASSRIQGSTEAFF
CDR3 DNA: TGTGCCAGCAGCCGAATCCAGGGGAGCACTGAAGCTTTCTTT

clone size: -
D gene: -
J gene: TRBJ2-5
V gene: TRBV6-6
CDR3 protein: CASSYSQPGTQYF
CDR3 DNA: TGTGCCAGCAGTTACTCCCAACCGGGGACCCAGTACTTC

clone size: few
D gene: TRBD1
J gene: TRBJ1-1
V gene: TRBV15
CDR3 protein: CATSRERTGDTEAFF
CDR3 DNA: TGTGCCACCAGCAGAGAAAGAACAGGGGACACTGAAGCTTTCTTT

clone size: -
D gene: TRBD1
J gene: TRBJ2-7
V gene: TRBV27
CDR3 protein: CASSLVGTGGLEQYF
CDR3 DNA: TGTGCCAGCAGTTTAGTAGGGACAGGGGGGCTCGAGCAGTACTTC

clone size: once
D gene: TRBD2
J gene: TRBJ2-1
V gene: TRBV13
CDR3 protein: CASSFRDPTIGGGLGEQFF
CDR3 DNA: TGTGCCAGCAGCTTCCGAGATCCCACAATTGGGGGGGGTCTTGGTGAGCAGTTCTTC

clone size: -
D gene: -
J gene: TRBJ2-3
V gene: TRBV2
CDR3 protein: CASSGHTTDTQYF
CDR3 DNA: TGTGCCAGCAGTGGACACACTACAGATACGCAGTATTTT

clone size: -
D gene: -
J gene: TRBJ2-7
V gene: TRBV11-2
CDR3 protein: CASSLVEGVYEQYF
CDR3 DNA: TGTGCCAGCAGCTTAGTTGAGGGAGTTTACGAGCAGTACTTC

clone size: -
D gene: -
J gene: TRBJ1-2
V gene: TRBV10-2
CDR3 protein: CASSEHGQGWNYGYTF
CDR3 DNA: TGCGCCAGCAGTGAGCATGGCCAGGGTTGGAACTATGGCTACACCTTC